This T cell receptor beta chain was found in a study of shared clonotypes between healthy human individuals. Looking at the study overall: Donors had three CD4 naive, three CD4 memory, two CD8 naive and one CD8 memory plate apiece.

TCRdb's copy holds only in-frame clones and misses some; the assay was immunoSEQ multiplex PCR. The sample lists about 2.5 million clones, approximately 90% occurring once. On this clone itself: Its antigen is undetermined.

Study-wide points: Estimated clonotype richness was generally higher in naive than memory subsets. Some clonotypes were shared by all four sorted-subset donors, while others were not shared. The non-shared ones had lower generation probabilities than the shared ones. Around 4.7% of naive CD4 clonotypes were shared across a few donors.

This CDR3 is 14 amino acids long. The germline gives CDR1 SQVTM, CDR2 ANQGSEA. V lost 5 bases, J lost 5 bases, and 8 bases stayed unmatched. This clonotype originated in a man aged 18 to 29 in good health. Some clones in this sample may be carry-over from other donors' samples. The chain uses TRBV29-1 and TRBJ1-2; 10 bases agree with TRBD1. What was sequenced was naive CD4+ T cells from PBMCs. Subset described: CD45RA+ positively selected. This chain's CDR3 is CSVSTGTGVYGYTF. In nucleotides, the CDR3 is TGCAGCGTTTCAACCGGGACAGGGGTTTATGGCTACACCTTC.